The clone carrying this T cell receptor beta chain came up many times. As yet, its antigen is unknown. Whole blood, 2 to 2.5 ml, came from adult healthy volunteers. A UMI-containing oligonucleotide was joined by 3' ligation to the TCR cDNA template. Cells were not sorted; total RNA input targeted roughly 1 to 1000 ng. Alpha and beta constant region primers primed reverse transcription for blood and skin samples. The SP2 primer and nested alpha and beta constant region primers amplified ligated cDNA in four rounds. TCRdb called the 5' RACE reads again in MiXCR, with one record for every CDR3 protein. The sample carries tens of thousands of distinct CDR3 sequences, roughly 4.1% recorded once. Trimming took 0 bases from V and 4 from J, leaving 14 bases between them. Germline V lookup: CDR1 SGHKS, CDR2 YYEKEE (reference sequence). The CDR3 sequence is 16 residues long. The data are from a study of naive and memory T cell subsets.

Findings and limits, study-wide: This RNA-based method may be sensitive to activation-related transcript changes.

V and J are TRBV5-5 and TRBJ2-1; D is ambiguous. This clonotype was sampled from a male donor in good health. The CDR3 bases are TGTGCCAGCAGCTTGGAGGCCCCAGACCTATACAATGAGCAGTTCTTC. Protein product: CASSLEAPDLYNEQFF.